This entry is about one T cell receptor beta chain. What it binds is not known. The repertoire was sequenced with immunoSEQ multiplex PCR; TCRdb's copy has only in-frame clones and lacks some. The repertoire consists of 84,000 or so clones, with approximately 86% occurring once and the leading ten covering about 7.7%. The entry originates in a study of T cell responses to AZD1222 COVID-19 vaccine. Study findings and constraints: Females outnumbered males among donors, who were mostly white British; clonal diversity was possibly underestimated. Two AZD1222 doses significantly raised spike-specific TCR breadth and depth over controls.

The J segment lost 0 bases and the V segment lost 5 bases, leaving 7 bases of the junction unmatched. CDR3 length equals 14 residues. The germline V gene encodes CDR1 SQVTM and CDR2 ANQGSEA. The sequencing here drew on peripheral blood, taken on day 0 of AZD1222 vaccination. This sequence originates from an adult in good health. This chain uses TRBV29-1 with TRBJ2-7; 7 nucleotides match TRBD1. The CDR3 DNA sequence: TGCAGCGTTTGGGAGAGGGACAGCTCCTACGAGCAGTACTTC. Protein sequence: CSVWERDSSYEQYF.